These 12 T cell receptor beta chains originate from one sample sequenced in a study of CXCR3-negative and CXCR3-positive naive CD8 T cells. The TRB libraries of cDNA were built by UMI-labeled 5' RACE. For each CDR3 protein, TCRdb gives one entry from its re-call of the 5' RACE reads, without DNA. Recorded for this sample: 100,000 to 150,000 distinct CDR3 sequences. The source material was naive CXCR3- CD8+ T cells from blood. The subset is: CD45RO-CCR7+CD27+CD95- naive CD8+ T cells lacking CXCR3 (TNR3-). The source is a human donor in good health. Some clones in this sample may be carry-over from other donors' samples.

The chain employs TRBV30 and TRBJ2-2; TCRdb names TRBD1, which stays unverified in the absence of DNA. Germline CDR1 is GTSNPN and CDR2 is SVGIG (reference sequence). The CDR3 consists of 14 residues. The CDR3: CAWRDRANTGELFF.

The J gene is TRBJ2-7, the V gene TRBV28; TCRdb's assignment of TRBD1 cannot be checked, as there is no DNA. The V gene's germline CDR1 is MDHEN and CDR2 SYDVKM. There are 15 residues in the CDR3. This CDR3 reads CASSLYGTNPYEQYF. Full variable domain (outside the CDR3, taken from reference TRBV28 and TRBJ2-7): DVKVTQSSRYLVKRTGEKVFLECVQDMDHENMFWYRQDPGLGLRLIYFSYDVKMKEKGDIPEGYSVSREKKERFSLILESASTNQTSMYLCASSLYGTNPYEQYFGPGTRLTVT.

The rearrangement links TRBV7-6 to TRBJ2-7; there is no DNA to check the TCRdb D call of TRBD1. Germline lookup yields CDR1 SGHVS and CDR2 FNYEAQ. The CDR3 runs 13 residues. CDR3 in amino acids: CASSLGTGFEQYF.

The CDR3 is CAIQGTEYEQYF. The gene calls are TRBV11-2 and TRBJ2-7; TCRdb's D call of TRBD1 is untestable without DNA. Germline V gene data show CDR1 as SGHAT and CDR2 as FQNNGV. The CDR3 is 12 residues long.

The V call is TRBV7-8, the J call TRBJ2-7; the TCRdb D gene call, TRBD2, has no DNA to confirm it. Germline V gene sequence: CDR1 SGHVS, CDR2 FQNEAQ. The CDR3 contains 15 residues. CDR3: CASSLGGSSTYEQYF.

The V and J genes are TRBV10-3 and TRBJ1-2. This CDR3 is 15 amino acids long. Germline-derived CDR1 and CDR2 are ENHRY and SYGVKD. The CDR3 loop is CAIRGGQAANYGYTF.

V gene TRBV19 combines with J gene TRBJ2-2; as DNA is missing, the TRBD1 call by TCRdb cannot be tested. Per the germline V gene, CDR1 is LNHDA and CDR2 is SQIVND (reference sequence). CDR3 size: 15 residues. CDR3 loop: CASSMGTANTGELFF.

The chain joins TRBV4-1 to TRBJ2-7; TCRdb's D gene call, TRBD1, goes unchecked for lack of DNA. Germline values: CDR1 MGHRA, CDR2 YSYEKL. This CDR3 is built from 16 residues. The CDR3 loop is CASSQYDRGSSYEQYF.

The chain joins TRBV28 to TRBJ1-1; TCRdb's D gene call, TRBD1, goes unchecked for lack of DNA. The length of the CDR3 is 15 residues. Germline CDR1 is MDHEN and CDR2 is SYDVKM. CDR3 loop: CASSLRGGGSTEAFF.

The chain is built from TRBV3-1 and TRBJ2-1; TCRdb designates TRBD2, a call that cannot be tested without DNA. The CDR3 sequence is 15 residues long. Germline CDR1 is LGHDT and CDR2 is YNNKEL (reference sequence). CDR3 residues: CASSQVSGINDEQFF.

The chain is built from TRBV5-4 and TRBJ1-2. CDR1 and CDR2 from the germline V gene are SGHNT and YYREEE (reference sequence). There are 13 residues in the CDR3. CDR3 region: CASSLGPSQGYTF.

V is TRBV7-9 and J is TRBJ2-2. The CDR3 loop spans 18 amino acids. The germline V gene encodes CDR1 SEHNR and CDR2 FQNEAQ (reference sequence). The CDR3 here is CASSLEGGLHLNTGELFF.